This T cell receptor (beta chain) was recovered during a study of cytomegalovirus exposure and HLA in healthy donors. Study in general: One earlier analysis, a look at 200 million or so T cells, found fewer than 140 million unique TCR beta sequences.

Researchers ran the PCR with 60 Vbeta and 13 Jbeta primers. Sequencing was performed with immunoSEQ multiplex PCR; in TCRdb, only in-frame clones are kept and a portion is missing. Altogether about 140,000 clones are present, 75% to 90% being singletons, with the ten largest covering roughly 4.7%. Though probably carrying unrecorded immune exposures, donors were nominally healthy at sampling. This clone showed up just a few times. Its target is not known. Regarding the study as a whole: A later analysis appeared to link common viral pathogens to several of the most significant clusters.

Source material: PBMCs. This clonotype was obtained from a man aged 35-49 years in good health and CMV-seronegative.

The CDR3 loop is CASSPLGAGGELFF. CDR3 DNA: TGTGCCAGCAGCCCCCTGGGGGCCGGCGGGGAGCTGTTTTTT. V and J are TRBV11-3 and TRBJ2-2; perhaps TRBD1 as D (6 bases). Germline loops: CDR1 SGHNT, CDR2 YENEEA. Deletions cut 5 bases from V and 7 bases from J, with 14 bases between. The CDR3 loop spans 14 amino acids.